The entry that follows covers one T cell receptor (beta chain) sequence. Its recognized antigen is unknown. The input lacks base qualities; no much larger clone sits a single base away. CDR1 is given as SGHDN and CDR2 as FVKESK, both from the germline V gene. Including the terminal cysteine and phenylalanine, the CDR3 comprises 15 residues. Only the CDR3 part of the read is kept: 45 bases, read in frame from the first base. V lost 4 bases and J lost 4 bases, and the count of bases not matched to a germline gene is 9. These data belong to a study of shared clonotypes between healthy human individuals (dated by TCRdb to the early 2020s). About the investigation overall: The cohort comprised a couple of women and a few men aged 18 to 49 years. To increase sequencing depth and limit assay-specific biases, TCR repertoire library preparation and sequencing were carried out by different laboratories using diverse techniques. To estimate repertoire size and how much clonotypes are shared between individuals, the study performed deep sequencing of blood TCR repertoires from a few healthy adults. For each donor, three plates each were used for CD4 naive and CD4 memory, two plates were used for CD8 naive, and one plate was used for CD8 memory. Each donor's leukapheresis produced roughly between about 0.85 and 10 billion PBMCs.

Results and caveats for the whole study, not just this receptor: Pairwise subsampling led to the expectation that sequencing depth would affect the degree of clonotype sharing among donors. Compared with non-shared clonotypes, the clonotypes found in all four sorted-subset donors had higher generation probabilities. Across a handful of donors, approximately 5% of naive CD4, roughly 3.4% of naive CD8, around 2.5% of memory CD4, and approximately 0.42% of memory CD8 clonotypes were shared. Even with the large sequencing depth, rarefaction of the sorted-subset datasets indicated that sequencing was incomplete. Sampling was limited to blood, and TCR repertoires in tissue likely differ from TCR repertoires in blood. The genetic and exposure-history diversity represented was limited by the small number of donors. Estimated clonotype richness was generally larger for naive than for memory subsets.

TCR CDR3 regions were amplified from genomic DNA by multiplex PCR using the deep immunoSEQ assay. For each cell subset, the extracted genomic DNA was distributed evenly across all wells of several immunoSEQ 96-well plates, and each plate served as one replicate. For sorted subsets, about 0.2 ug genomic DNA, equal to about 30,000 T cell genomes, was loaded into each replicate PCR. Purified libraries were measured with a Qubit 3.0 fluorometer, size-checked on a Bioanalyzer 2100, and measured again with the KAPA Library Quantification kit. Each immunoSEQ 96-well plate was sequenced on its own single-read 150-cycle Illumina NextSeq 550 flow cell. For the original study's pipeline: Because only junctional sequences without quality scores were contained in the immunoSEQ output, filtering matching that applied to full-length reads could not be performed. Sequences were annotated with PyIR, a Python wrapper for IgBLAST v1.9, using IMGT germline references to assign V/J genes and CDR3. Reads were removed for weak V/J assignments (E-value above 1e-6), missing CDR3, stop codons, out-of-frame junctions, or ambiguous translated residues. V3J clonotypes were defined by identical inferred V gene, J gene, and CDR3 amino acid sequence. Percentage overlap between repertoires was calculated by dividing the number of shared unique clonotypes by the size of the smaller repertoire. Richness of each repertoire was evaluated using RTK rarefaction, the Chao1 estimator, and Recon v2.1 estimates of unobserved clonotypes. Generation probabilities were computed with OLGA for all TCRbeta clonotypes obtained by the gDNA method from four donors. TCRdb carries this immuneACCESS record with in-frame sequences only. Its versions omit some clonotypes, under half of them owing to an unresolved V gene in the studies checked, with the rest unexplained. V and J calls and clone size are as listed in that table; D and trimming were resolved from the DNA. The sample table contains 2,500,000 or so clones; only one count was recorded for around 90% of them. The top ten hold approximately 0.39% of the sample.

The donors were healthy, HIV-negative adults who had no recently reported acute infections or vaccinations. All donors were Caucasian adults living in Nashville, Tennessee, USA. CD4+ T cells were enriched through magnetic negative selection, after which naive cells were positively selected on CD45RA and the remaining negative fraction served as the memory subset. After blood collection by leukapheresis, PBMCs were isolated using Ficoll-Histopaque density gradient centrifugation and then cryopreserved in the vapor phase of liquid nitrogen. Analytical flow cytometry was used to check the purity and quantity of each magnetically sorted T cell population. Genomic DNA was isolated from every sorted fraction and measured by UV absorbance on a Nanodrop 2000c.

The chain couples TRBV14 to TRBJ2-7, and 8 junctional nucleotides match TRBD1. The sample taken for sequencing was naive CD4+ T cells from PBMCs. The cell subset or site label for this specimen denotes: CD45RA+ positively selected. The clonotype originates from a man between 18 and 29 years old in good health. Some clones in this sample may be carry-over from other donors' samples. The nucleotide sequence reads as follows: TGTGCCAGCAGCCCCGGACAGGGATGGAAATACGAGCAGTACTTC. It is translated as CASSPGQGWKYEQYF.